What follows are 30 T cell receptor beta chains derived from one specimen sequenced in a study of T cell responses to AZD1222 COVID-19 vaccine. The data were produced by immunoSEQ multiplex PCR, yet TCRdb's version contains in-frame clones alone and is incomplete. The sample includes 190,000 or so clones, around 89% of them seen just once. Source: peripheral blood, taken 28 days after the second AZD1222 dose. The origin of the receptors is an adult who received the AZD1222 COVID-19 vaccine.

The chain carries TRBV3-1 (or the pseudogene TRBV3-2) and TRBJ2-4; tentative D call: TRBD2 (5 bases). Trimming pared 0 bases from V and 1 base from J, leaving 10 bases between. This CDR3 spans 16 amino acids. Germline CDR1 and CDR2: LGHDT and YNNKEL (reference sequence). The CDR3, as DNA: TGTGCCAGCAGCCAAGATTTAAGGGAGGCCAAAAACATTCAGTACTTC. It encodes CASSQDLREAKNIQYF.

This clone came up a few times. The V gene is TRBV6-2 or TRBV6-3, the J gene TRBJ2-3; no clear D gene. The CDR3 has 14 residues. Germline V gene sequence: CDR1 MNHEY, CDR2 SVGEGT. V shed 4 bases and J shed 0 bases, with 8 bases lying between them. The CDR3 DNA is TGTGCCAGCAGTTTCTCGGACAGCACAGATACGCAGTATTTT. Translation: CASSFSDSTDTQYF.

The chain employs TRBV7-8 and TRBJ2-2; D is unclear. CDR1 SGHVS and CDR2 FQNEAQ come from the germline V gene. V was cut by 1 base and J by 3 bases, with 9 bases left in between. The CDR3 loop spans 15 amino acids. The CDR3 DNA reads as TGTGCCAGCAGCTTAGTGGGGTCGGACACCGGGGAGCTGTTTTTT. It specifies CASSLVGSDTGELFF.

This clone was seen only a few times. A junction end diverges from the germline sequence, so it may reflect a read error. The chain carries TRBV2 and TRBJ2-7, with TRBD2 matching over 8 bases. This CDR3 contains 13 residues. Germline CDR1 SNHLY, CDR2 FYNNEI. CDR3 amino acids: CASREAGAYEQYF. The CDR3 DNA reads as TGTGCCAGCAGGGAAGCGGGAGCCTACGAGCAGTACTTC.

V is TRBV4-3 and J is TRBJ2-7; 7 bases fit TRBD2. J was trimmed by 4 bases and V by 1 base; bases with no gene match: 10. CDR1 is LGHNA, CDR2 YSLEER, per germline. The CDR3 runs to 16 residues. In DNA form, the CDR3 reads TGCGCCAGCAGCCAAGCAACAGGTAGCGGGTCGTACGAGCAGTACTTC. Protein sequence: CASSQATGSGSYEQYF.

V and J are TRBV7-2 and TRBJ2-5, with 12 bases that match TRBD1. Germline CDR1 is SGHTA and CDR2 is FQGNSA. This CDR3 region has 14 residues. Germline trimming cut 5 bases from V and 4 bases from J; bases unmatched to any gene: 2. The DNA for the CDR3 is TGTGCCAGCAGCCTGGGACAGGGGGCAGAGACCCAGTACTTC. Amino acid sequence: CASSLGQGAETQYF.

This clone was recorded once. The CDR3 DNA reads TGTGCCAGCAGTGCCGAGGGTTTGGGCAATCAGCCCCAGCATTTT. It codes for CASSAEGLGNQPQHF. This chain uses TRBV2 with TRBJ1-5; D not resolved. Trimming pared 4 bases from V and 2 bases from J, leaving 12 bases between. This CDR3 region has 15 residues. Germline V gene lookup returns CDR1 SNHLY and CDR2 FYNNEI.

The genes are TRBV6-6 and TRBJ2-7; D unresolved. Germline CDR1 is MNHNY and CDR2 is SVGAGI (reference sequence). This CDR3 comprises 12 residues. Trimming removed 2 bases at V and 1 base at J, with 3 bases between. Here the CDR3 reads CASSYPSYEQYF. The DNA of the CDR3 is TGTGCCAGCAGTTACCCTTCCTACGAGCAGTACTTC.

V gene TRBV7-2 combines with J gene TRBJ2-7; 7 positions agree with TRBD2. The CDR3 covers 15 residues. Trimming cost V 5 bases and J 5 bases; bases outside gene matches: 12. Germline V gene sequence: CDR1 SGHTA, CDR2 FQGNSA. CDR3 sequence reads: CASSPRAGRPHEQYF. CDR3 nucleotides: TGTGCCAGCAGCCCAAGAGCGGGGCGCCCCCACGAGCAGTACTTC. Combining the CDR3 with reference TRBV7-2 and TRBJ2-7 gives the whole variable domain GAGVSQSPSNKVTEKGKDVELRCDPISGHTALYWYRQSLGQGLEFLIYFQGNSAPDKSGLPSDRFSAERTGGSVSTLTIQRTQQEDSAVYLCASSPRAGRPHEQYFGPGTRLTVT.

This clone turned up a few times. The genes are TRBV28 and TRBJ1-5; TRBD1 matches at 7 bases. From germline, CDR1 is MDHEN and CDR2 SYDVKM. The V and J ends lost 6 bases and 5 bases, in that order; junction bases with no gene match: 1. The CDR3 has 12 residues. The CDR3 bases are TGTGCCAGCAGACAGGGGTATCAGCCCCAGCATTTT. Residues: CASRQGYQPQHF.

This clone was seen only a few times. This sequence joins TRBV3-1 (or the pseudogene TRBV3-2) and TRBJ2-1; 7 bases match TRBD2. Trimming removed 4 bases from V and 6 bases from J; junction bases left unmatched: 12. This CDR3 is built from 16 residues. Germline CDR1 reads LGHDT; CDR2 reads YNNKEL (reference sequence). CDR3 amino acids: CASSRSGASGANEQFF. The CDR3 DNA reads as TGTGCCAGCAGCCGAAGTGGGGCTAGCGGAGCCAATGAGCAGTTCTTC.

This chain joins TRBV7-2 and TRBJ1-2, with TRBD1 matching over 7 bases. The CDR3 spans 14 residues. The V gene's germline CDR1 is SGHTA and CDR2 FQGNSA. Trimming cost V 4 bases and J 1 base; bases outside gene matches: 3. CDR3 sequence: CASSSAGGNYGYTF. DNA of the CDR3: TGTGCCAGCAGCTCAGCAGGGGGTAACTATGGCTACACCTTC.

V and J are TRBV2 and TRBJ2-2; TRBD2 matches 12 bases. Trimming took 8 bases from V and 5 from J; bases not matched to a gene: 21. Germline CDR1 and CDR2: SNHLY and FYNNEI. The CDR3 has 20 amino acids. CDR3 coding DNA: TGTGCCAGCTTTCGTACGAGACTAGCGGGAGTTTCTAGAGAAACCGGGGAGCTGTTTTTT. It codes for CASFRTRLAGVSRETGELFF.

V gene TRBV4-2 combines with J gene TRBJ2-7; 9 nucleotides line up with TRBD2. V dropped 5 bases and J dropped 6; count of bases not matched to a gene: 5. In germline, CDR1 is LGHNA, CDR2 YNFKEQ. This CDR3 is 13 amino acids long. The CDR3: CASSGAGGVEQYF. The CDR3 DNA reads TGTGCCAGCAGCGGAGCGGGAGGTGTCGAGCAGTACTTC.

The V gene is TRBV28, the J gene TRBJ2-7, with 11 bases lining up with TRBD1. The germline V gene has CDR1 MDHEN and CDR2 SYDVKM. After removal of 2 bases from V and 3 bases from J, the junction contained 9 bases not matched to a gene. This CDR3 comprises 17 residues. CDR3 loop: CASSLVGGDRGSYEQYF. The CDR3 DNA sequence: TGTGCCAGCAGTTTAGTGGGAGGGGACAGGGGGAGCTACGAGCAGTACTTC.

The chain couples TRBV20-1 to TRBJ2-3; D is unclear. Deletions cut 3 bases from V and 5 bases from J, with 6 bases between. The CDR3 runs 11 residues. Germline V lookup: CDR1 DFQATT, CDR2 SNEGSKA (reference sequence). CDR3 in DNA: TGCAGTGCTAGTCAGATAGATACGCAGTATTTT. Translation: CSASQIDTQYF.

The rearrangement links TRBV10-3 to TRBJ1-2, with 7 bases lining up with TRBD1. The V gene's germline CDR1 is ENHRY and CDR2 SYGVKD. The ends lost 7 bases at V and 6 bases at J; junction bases unmatched: 20. This CDR3 spans 17 amino acids. The CDR3: CAINPMSGGVQMDGYTF. DNA for the CDR3: TGTGCCATCAACCCTATGTCAGGGGGAGTACAAATGGATGGCTACACCTTC.

This chain uses TRBV10-3 with TRBJ2-7; possible D gene TRBD2, 6 bases. In germline, CDR1 is ENHRY, CDR2 SYGVKD. This CDR3 spans 12 amino acids. Between the trimmed V and J ends, which lost 6 bases and 5 bases, there was a span of 11 bases. The DNA for the CDR3 is TGTGCCATCAGGGAAGCGGGCCACGAGCAGTACTTC. It yields the protein CAIREAGHEQYF.

This chain uses TRBV5-4 with TRBJ1-5; D unresolved. V lost 5 bases, J lost 7 bases, and 13 bases lay in between. CDR3 length equals 13 residues. The germline gives CDR1 SGHNT, CDR2 YYREEE (reference sequence). The CDR3 region is CASRIALRQPQHF. CDR3 nucleotide sequence: TGTGCCAGCAGGATAGCTTTAAGGCAGCCCCAGCATTTT.

The chain combines TRBV3-1 (or the pseudogene TRBV3-2) with TRBJ2-3; no clear D. The ends were cut back, 0 bases at V and 5 bases at J, with 18 bases in the middle. Germline V gene lookup returns CDR1 LGHDT and CDR2 YNNKEL (reference sequence). There are 17 residues in the CDR3. DNA for the CDR3: TGTGCCAGCAGCCAAGATCGGGTAAGCTCCTACGGAGATACGCAGTATTTT. Protein: CASSQDRVSSYGDTQYF.

This chain uses TRBV2 with TRBJ2-1, with D possibly matching TRBD1 (5 bases). CDR1 and CDR2 from the germline V gene are SNHLY and FYNNEI. The V and J ends lost 3 bases and 7 bases respectively, with 10 bases between them. This CDR3 contains 13 residues. DNA for the CDR3: TGTGCCAGCAGTGACAGGGCGGCAAATGAGCAGTTCTTC. This translates into CASSDRAANEQFF.

The chain recombines TRBV21-1 with TRBJ2-3; the D segment call TRBD1 is taken from the table without a DNA check. TRBV21-1 is given as a pseudogene. The CDR3 is 15 amino acids. The CDR3 bases are TGTGCCAGCAGCACGGGGACATACGAGGCAGATACGCAGTATTTT. Protein: CASSTGTYEADTQYF.

CDR3 loop: CASSIGLAPYEQYF. The CDR3 coding sequence is TGTGCCAGTAGTATAGGACTAGCGCCTTACGAGCAGTACTTC. The chain is built from TRBV19 and TRBJ2-7; 8 bases align to TRBD2. The CDR3 contains 14 residues. Germline assignment: CDR1 LNHDA and CDR2 SQIVND (reference sequence). V was pared by 1 base and J by 4 bases, with 3 bases of the junction left unmatched.

This clone has only a few counts. The rearrangement links TRBV12-5 to TRBJ2-5; weak D call: TRBD1 (8 bases). The germline CDR1 and CDR2 sequences are LGHNT and FRNRAP. CDR3 length: 14 residues. The germline V and J ends were trimmed by 10 bases and 0 bases, with 15 bases remaining between them. DNA for the CDR3: TGTGCTACAAACAGGGGGGGGTACCAAGAGACCCAGTACTTC. It specifies CATNRGGYQETQYF.

The gene calls are TRBV7-2 and TRBJ1-5; TRBD1 agrees at 7 bases. The length of the CDR3 is 14 residues. Losses at the gene ends were 5 bases for V and 2 bases for J; bases not matched to a gene: 3. CDR1 is SGHTA, CDR2 FQGNSA, per germline. The CDR3 DNA reads as TGTGCCAGCAGCCCAGACAGGGGCAATCAGCCCCAGCATTTT. Its protein product is CASSPDRGNQPQHF.

The chain couples TRBV7-2 to TRBJ2-2; a weak D match, TRBD2 (6 bases). The CDR3 totals 16 residues. V was trimmed by 5 bases and J by 4 bases, leaving 17 bases between them. Germline V gene sequence: CDR1 SGHTA, CDR2 FQGNSA. CDR3 sequence reads: CASSPRRGVVTGELFF. CDR3 bases: TGTGCCAGCAGCCCCCGGAGGGGCGTTGTCACCGGGGAGCTGTTTTTT.

V gene TRBV21-1 combines with J gene TRBJ2-7; TRBD1 is taken as the D call from the table, unchecked against the DNA. TRBV21-1 is a pseudogene locus. CDR3 length equals 16 residues. This CDR3 reads CASSKEYRGPFYEQYF. CDR3 nucleotide sequence: TGTGCCAGCAGCAAAGAATACAGGGGGCCCTTCTACGAGCAGTACTTC.

The V call is TRBV20-1, the J call TRBJ2-7, with a tentative D call TRBD1 (5 bases). Trimming removed 3 bases at V and 5 bases at J, with 11 bases between. Germline-derived CDR1 and CDR2 are DFQATT and SNEGSKA (reference sequence). The CDR3 length is 12 residues. The CDR3 DNA reads TGCAGTGCTAGTACCAGGGCTGACGAGCAGTACTTC. It translates to CSASTRADEQYF.

The chain links TRBV11-2 to TRBJ1-1, with no clear D. Trimming took 4 bases from V and 7 from J, leaving 10 bases between them. The germline CDR1 and CDR2 sequences are SGHAT and FQNNGV. The CDR3 length is 12 residues. The CDR3 sequence: CASSWRVGEAFF. The CDR3 nucleotides are TGTGCCAGCAGCTGGAGGGTAGGTGAAGCTTTCTTT. Complete variable domain (other parts from reference TRBV11-2 and TRBJ1-1): EAGVAQSPRYKIIEKRQSVAFWCNPISGHATLYWYQQILGQGPKLLIQFQNNGVVDDSQLPKDRFSAERLKGVDSTLKIQPAKLEDSAVYLCASSWRVGEAFFGQGTRLTVV.

The chain has TRBV5-4 and TRBJ1-2; TRBD1 aligns across 8 bases. Germline CDR1 and CDR2: SGHNT and YYREEE (reference sequence). V lost 2 bases to trimming and J lost 5 bases; unmatched junction nucleotides: 2. The CDR3 length is 13 residues. CDR3 nucleotide sequence: TGTGCCAGCAGCTTACGGACAGGGTATGGCTACACCTTC. Its protein product is CASSLRTGYGYTF.